This T cell receptor beta chain stems from a study of shared clonotypes between healthy human individuals. The data were produced by immunoSEQ multiplex PCR, yet TCRdb's version contains in-frame clones alone and is incomplete. The table has about 2.1 million clones, just over 90% seen once. Naive CD8 cells comprised CD45RO-negative, CCR7-positively selected cells, excluding terminally differentiated effector memory CD45RA+ cells. As concerns this clone: The same CDR3 can be traced to other DNA sequences in this sample.

Between the trimmed V and J ends, which lost 5 bases and 3 bases, there was a span of 14 bases. The CDR3 totals 14 residues. Per germline, CDR1 SEHNR and CDR2 FQNEAQ (reference sequence). Material for sequencing was naive CD8+ T cells from PBMCs. The source of this sequence is a man younger than 35 in good health. Some clones in this sample may be carry-over from other donors' samples. This sequence joins TRBV7-9 and TRBJ2-7; a possible D gene is TRBD2 (6 bases). The CDR3 is CASSPPGGIYEQYF. The CDR3 DNA reads TGTGCCAGCAGCCCCCCTGGCGGGATCTACGAGCAGTACTTC.